The 18 T cell receptor beta chains reported below all come from one sample, sequenced in a study of early T cells in non-severe SARS-CoV-2 infection. Via MiXCR, TCRdb re-called the 5' RACE reads, giving one row per CDR3 protein. The table records tens of thousands of distinct CDR3 sequences, around 6.5% of them present only once. The material was whole blood, obtained at baseline. All receptors come from an adult who was a healthcare worker with PCR-confirmed SARS-CoV-2 infection or an uninfected control (not recorded which).

This clonotype was detected many times. The chain is built from TRBV2 and TRBJ2-2, with 9 bases matching TRBD2. The CDR3 consists of 16 residues. V was clipped by 7 bases and J by 1 base; unmatched bases: 7. CDR1 and CDR2 (germline): SNHLY, FYNNEI. The CDR3 reads CASNGPSGMNTGELFF. CDR3 DNA: TGTGCCAGCAATGGTCCTAGCGGGATGAACACCGGGGAGCTGTTTTTT. The full variable domain, in which reference TRBV2 and TRBJ2-2 provide the parts outside the CDR3, is EPEVTQTPSHQVTQMGQEVILRCVPISNHLYFYWYRQILGQKVEFLVSFYNNEISEKSEIFDDQFSVERPDGSNFTLKIRSTKLEDSAMYFCASNGPSGMNTGELFFGEGSRLTVL.

This clonotype was seen at least ten times. The chain joins TRBV24-1 to TRBJ2-3; the D gene could be TRBD1 or TRBD2 (5 bases each). Germline V lookup: CDR1 KGHDR, CDR2 SFDVKD. The V gene lost 2 bases and the J gene lost 5 bases, with 19 bases spanning the gap. The CDR3 spans 17 residues. Here the CDR3 reads CATSDSGRLPPRDTQYF. The CDR3 region has the DNA TGTGCCACCAGTGATTCGGGACGCCTACCACCGCGAGATACGCAGTATTTT.

This clonotype has only a few counts. The rearrangement uses TRBV7-3 and TRBJ2-2; D gene ambiguous. The CDR3 contains 13 residues. V was trimmed by 4 bases and J by 6 bases, leaving 9 bases between them. Germline assignment: CDR1 SGHTA and CDR2 FQGTGA. CDR3 residues: CASSWQEAGELFF. CDR3 coding DNA: TGTGCCAGCAGCTGGCAGGAAGCCGGGGAGCTGTTTTTT. The whole variable domain, filled in from reference TRBV7-3 and TRBJ2-2, reads GAGVSQTPSNKVTEKGKYVELRCDPISGHTALYWYRQSLGQGPEFLIYFQGTGAADDSGLPNDRFFAVRPEGSVSTLKIQRTERGDSAVYLCASSWQEAGELFFGEGSRLTVL.

This rearrangement joins TRBV19 to TRBJ2-1, with 16 bases aligning to TRBD2. In germline, CDR1 is LNHDA, CDR2 SQIVND (reference sequence). Trimming at V came to 6 bases and at J to 9 bases, leaving 14 bases not matched to a gene. The CDR3 covers 18 residues. CDR3 sequence: CASRALGTSGRASIEQFF. As DNA, the CDR3 is TGTGCCAGTAGGGCACTCGGGACTAGCGGGAGGGCTTCGATTGAGCAGTTCTTC.

This clonotype was found a few times. The rearrangement uses TRBV3-1 and TRBJ2-7; D gene ambiguous. V lost 3 bases to trimming and J lost 1 base, with 7 bases between them. The germline V gene has CDR1 LGHDT and CDR2 YNNKEL (reference sequence). This CDR3 comprises 13 residues. Here the CDR3 reads CASSQFGSYEQYF. DNA for the CDR3: TGTGCCAGCAGCCAGTTCGGATCCTACGAGCAGTACTTC.

This rearrangement joins TRBV24-1 to TRBJ2-3, with D possibly being TRBD1 or TRBD2 (5 bases each). This CDR3 spans 15 amino acids. V was shortened by 11 bases and J by 0 bases, with 17 bases between the two germline ends. Per the germline V gene, CDR1 is KGHDR and CDR2 is SFDVKD. Here the CDR3 reads CAIGTDETSTDTQYF. The CDR3 nucleotides are TGTGCCATCGGGACGGACGAAACTAGCACAGATACGCAGTATTTT.

Many counts were recorded for this clonotype. V gene TRBV5-1 combines with J gene TRBJ2-7, with D possibly TRBD2 on 6 matching bases. Germline CDR1 and CDR2: SGHRS and YFSETQ. CDR3 length: 14 residues. The germline V and J ends were trimmed by 1 base and 3 bases, with 11 bases remaining between them. CDR3 region: CASSLMGGFYEQYF. The CDR3 DNA reads as TGCGCCAGCAGCTTGATGGGGGGATTCTACGAGCAGTACTTC.

The chain has TRBV5-8 and TRBJ2-2; 8 bases line up with TRBD2. The CDR3 has 16 amino acids. Trimming cost V 0 bases and J 4 bases; bases outside gene matches: 5. Germline V CDR1 and CDR2: SGHTS, YDEGEE. CDR3 DNA: TGTGCCAGCAGCTTGGCCTTAGCGGGAACCACCGGGGAGCTGTTTTTT. Protein: CASSLALAGTTGELFF.

The chain joins TRBV9 to TRBJ2-1; 8 bases are a match to TRBD2. Germline V CDR1 and CDR2: SGDLS, YYNGEE. The CDR3 has 16 residues. V trimming: 4 bases; J trimming: 6 bases; junction bases outside the gene matches: 12. CDR3 amino acids: CASSPDSGGRFNEQFF. As DNA, the CDR3 is TGTGCCAGCAGCCCGGACTCGGGAGGGCGATTCAATGAGCAGTTCTTC.

This clonotype was counted ten times or more. The CDR3 loop reads CASSQDSTYLGDTQYF. The DNA of the CDR3 is TGCGCCAGCAGCCAAGACTCGACCTACCTAGGGGATACGCAGTATTTT. The chain is built from TRBV4-1 and TRBJ2-3; D not resolved. This CDR3 contains 16 residues. Germline loops: CDR1 MGHRA, CDR2 YSYEKL. V lost 0 bases and J lost 6, with 16 bases in between.

This clonotype occurred a few times. J is TRBJ2-7 and V is TRBV20-1; D is uncertain. The CDR3 length is 12 residues. Germline CDR1 and CDR2: DFQATT and SNEGSKA (reference sequence). The germline V and J ends were trimmed by 4 bases and 5 bases, with 12 bases remaining between them. The CDR3, as DNA: TGCAGTGCTACTTCTTCGACCCACGAGCAGTACTTC. Translated: CSATSSTHEQYF.

The chain joins TRBV3-1 to TRBJ2-7; no firm D call. Trimming removed 1 base from V and 3 bases from J, with 13 bases in between. Germline-derived CDR1 and CDR2 are LGHDT and YNNKEL (reference sequence). CDR3 length equals 15 residues. The DNA of the CDR3 is TGTGCCAGCAGCCAAGGCCCTCGAACAAGCTACGAGCAGTACTTC. This codes for CASSQGPRTSYEQYF.

This clonotype was recorded a few times. This chain links TRBV14 with TRBJ2-2; D remains unclear. This CDR3 has 14 amino acids. V lost 4 bases and J lost 1, with 7 bases in between. Germline V gene data show CDR1 as SGHDN and CDR2 as FVKESK. The CDR3 DNA is TGTGCCAGCAGCCGGTTCATGAACACCGGGGAGCTGTTTTTT. This encodes CASSRFMNTGELFF. Variable domain in full (rest from reference TRBV14 and TRBJ2-2): EAGVTQFPSHSVIEKGQTVTLRCDPISGHDNLYWYRRVMGKEIKFLLHFVKESKQDESGMPNNRFLAERTGGTYSTLKVQPAELEDSGVYFCASSRFMNTGELFFGEGSRLTVL.

The sample holds a few counts of this clonotype. The CDR3, as DNA: TGCAGTGCTAGAGTAGGACAGGGGAGCTACGAGCAGTACTTC. Protein sequence: CSARVGQGSYEQYF. The chain joins TRBV20-1 to TRBJ2-7, with 9 bases fitting TRBD1. In germline, CDR1 is DFQATT, CDR2 SNEGSKA (reference sequence). This CDR3 region has 14 residues. The V gene end was trimmed by 1 base and the J gene end by 3 bases; junction bases not matched to a gene: 4.

This clonotype has ten or more counts. The chain is built from TRBV12-3 or TRBV12-4 and TRBJ2-6; D unresolved. CDR3 size: 14 residues. The V and J ends lost 10 bases and 0 bases respectively, with 10 bases between them. Written as DNA, the CDR3 is TGTGCCATTGATAGGGTCTCTGGGGCCAACGTCCTGACTTTC. Encoded protein: CAIDRVSGANVLTF.

The chain combines TRBV10-1 with TRBJ1-1; possibly TRBD1 for D (6 bases). Germline V gives CDR1 WNHNN, CDR2 SYGVQD (reference sequence). CDR3 length: 14 residues. V shed 4 bases and J shed 1 base, with 10 bases lying between them. CDR3 protein: CASSGQAQNTEAFF. Here the CDR3 DNA reads TGCGCCAGCAGTGGACAGGCACAGAACACTGAAGCTTTCTTT.

This clonotype occurred many times. This chain connects TRBV30 to TRBJ1-3, with 9 bases matching TRBD1. Trimming removed 8 bases from V and 0 bases from J; junction bases left unmatched: 2. The CDR3 consists of 13 residues. Germline CDR1 GTSNPN, CDR2 SVGIG (reference sequence). The DNA of the CDR3 is TGTGCCGGACAGGGGCTCTCTGGAAACACCATATATTTT. Protein sequence: CAGQGLSGNTIYF.

This clonotype was seen a few times. This chain connects TRBV12-3 or TRBV12-4 to TRBJ2-1; TRBD1 aligns across 8 bases. V gave up 5 bases and J gave up 7 bases; unmatched junction bases: 10. This CDR3 is built from 15 residues. CDR3 amino acids: CASSTRDRYGNEQFF. The CDR3 DNA reads TGTGCCAGCAGTACACGGGACAGGTATGGTAATGAGCAGTTCTTC.